Below, 25 T cell receptor beta chains from the same sample are listed, as sequenced in a study of glioma-infiltrating T cells. Amplification of TCR alpha and beta CDR3 regions from RNA used iRepertoire nested multiplex PCR. One entry per CDR3 protein, called by TCRdb with MiXCR from the multiplex PCR reads. This sample has under 150,000 distinct CDR3 sequences, with around 23% found just once. Sequencing was performed on glioma tissue, nonneoplastic brain tissue, or PBMCs (not recorded which). The receptor set was obtained from a human donor with low-grade glioma or glioblastoma, undergoing nonglioma brain surgery, or in good health (not recorded which).

Remarks on this clonotype: One end of the junction is discordant with germline, which a read error may explain. The chain employs TRBV6-2 or TRBV6-3 and TRBJ1-2; 8 bases align to TRBD1. Germline V gene lookup returns CDR1 MNHEY and CDR2 SVGEGT. The CDR3 extends over 13 amino acids. The CDR3 nucleotides read TGTGCCAGCAGGTTCGACAGGGGCGAAGGCTGCACCTTC. This translates into CASRFDRGEGCTF.

There are a few counts of this clonotype. The rearrangement uses TRBV19 and TRBJ2-1; 8 bases fit TRBD1. Germline V gives CDR1 LNHDA, CDR2 SQIVND (reference sequence). The CDR3 extends over 14 amino acids. V gave up 6 bases and J gave up 5 bases; unmatched junction bases: 6. The CDR3 sequence: CASRTLDRDNEQFF. The CDR3 nucleotides are TGTGCCAGTAGAACGTTGGACAGGGACAATGAGCAGTTCTTC.

In this sample, this clonotype turned up a few times. The V gene is TRBV12-3 or TRBV12-4, the J gene TRBJ1-5; TRBD1 might be the D (6 bases). V was clipped by 3 bases and J by 0 bases, with 9 bases between them. This CDR3 is 15 amino acids long. The CDR3 sequence is CASSFGGTSNQPQHF. The CDR3 nucleotides read TGTGCCAGCAGTTTTGGGGGCACTAGCAATCAGCCCCAGCATTTT.

In its sample, this clonotype was seen a few times. The chain joins TRBV12-3 or TRBV12-4 to TRBJ2-5; 7 positions agree with TRBD1. CDR3 size: 16 residues. The J segment lost 4 bases and the V segment lost 0 bases, leaving 8 bases of the junction unmatched. CDR3 DNA sequence: TGTGCCAGCAGTTTAGCGTTGACAGGGTCGGCAGAGACCCAGTACTTC. Protein sequence: CASSLALTGSAETQYF.

This clonotype was observed once. The chain joins TRBV10-3 to TRBJ1-4; a weak D match, TRBD1 (5 bases). Trimming removed 6 bases at V and 8 bases at J, with 19 bases between. The germline V gene encodes CDR1 ENHRY and CDR2 SYGVKD. The CDR3 runs 15 residues. As DNA, the CDR3 is TGTGCCATCAGGCCCGGAGGGGAAATAGGGGAAAAACTGTTTTTT. Translation gives CAIRPGGEIGEKLFF.

V usage is TRBV7-9 and J usage is TRBJ2-6; D uncertain. CDR1 is SEHNR and CDR2 is FQNEAQ in the germline V gene (reference sequence). The V gene lost 5 bases and the J gene lost 0 bases, with 11 bases spanning the gap. This CDR3 has 16 residues. CDR3 DNA: TGTGCCAGCAGCCACCAAGCCTTCTCTGGGGCCAACGTCCTGACTTTC. Amino acids: CASSHQAFSGANVLTF.

This clonotype has a count of ten or more. The chain links TRBV15 to TRBJ1-1; D not certain. V lost 0 bases to trimming and J lost 0 bases, with 5 bases between them. CDR1 LNHNV and CDR2 YYDKDF come from the germline V gene (reference sequence). CDR3 length: 14 amino acids. The CDR3 loop reads CATSRDRVNTEAFF. The CDR3 nucleotides are TGTGCCACCAGCAGAGACCGGGTGAACACTGAAGCTTTCTTT.

This clonotype has only a few counts. This chain joins TRBV20-1 and TRBJ1-1; the D gene is possibly TRBD1 (5 bases). Looked up from germline, CDR1 is DFQATT and CDR2 is SNEGSKA (reference sequence). This CDR3 is built from 14 residues. Trimming removed 0 bases at V and 4 bases at J, with 12 bases between. The CDR3 is CSARDLRGATEAFF. The CDR3 region has the DNA TGCAGTGCTAGAGATTTGAGGGGTGCCACTGAAGCTTTCTTT.

Notes on this clonotype: The CDR3 end shows no conserved phenylalanine or tryptophan, and so a read error is likely. This chain joins TRBV20-1 and TRBJ2-1; 13 nucleotides agree with TRBD2. The V segment lost 6 bases and the J segment 2 bases; nucleotides outside the gene matches: 7. This CDR3 spans 16 amino acids. Germline V gene lookup returns CDR1 DFQATT and CDR2 SNEGSKA (reference sequence). As DNA, the CDR3 is TGCAGTGCGACTCCGGGACTAGCGGGAACCTACAATGAGCAGTTCCTC. It is translated as CSATPGLAGTYNEQFL.

This clonotype was observed a few times. The gene calls are TRBV14 and TRBJ2-1; 10 nucleotides line up with TRBD1. The CDR3 has 14 amino acids. The junction had 8 bases not matched to a gene; V was cut back by 4 bases and J by 11 bases. Per the germline V gene, CDR1 is SGHDN and CDR2 is FVKESK. CDR3 sequence: CASSRPGQGSKQFF. The CDR3 DNA sequence: TGTGCCAGCAGCCGGCCGGGACAGGGGTCTAAGCAGTTCTTC.

This chain uses TRBV6-1 with TRBJ1-1; 8 bases match TRBD1. The J segment lost 10 bases and the V segment lost 6 bases, leaving 13 bases of the junction unmatched. Germline lookup yields CDR1 MNHNS and CDR2 SASEGT. The CDR3 spans 14 residues. The CDR3 here is CASRWGQEGHVAFF. CDR3 coding DNA: TGTGCCAGCAGGTGGGGACAGGAGGGACATGTAGCTTTCTTT.

This chain connects TRBV12-3 or TRBV12-4 to TRBJ1-2; D uncertain. Trimming stripped 6 bases from V and 0 bases from J, with 8 bases between. The CDR3 covers 13 residues. The CDR3, as DNA: TGTGCCAGCAGCGAAAATACTAACTATGGCTACACCTTC. This codes for CASSENTNYGYTF.

The rearrangement uses TRBV15 and TRBJ2-3; D possibly uses TRBD1 or TRBD2 (5 bases each). The V and J ends lost 4 bases and 5 bases respectively, with 19 bases between them. This CDR3 has 16 amino acids. In germline, CDR1 is LNHNV, CDR2 YYDKDF (reference sequence). The CDR3 bases are TGTGCCACCAGCACCCGATCCCGGGACGCGAGAGATACGCAGTATTTT. It encodes CATSTRSRDARDTQYF.

The J gene is TRBJ2-2, the V gene TRBV20-1; 8 nucleotides align to TRBD1. This CDR3 comprises 15 residues. Trimming at V came to 3 bases and at J to 8 bases, leaving 11 bases not matched to a gene. Germline CDR1 DFQATT, CDR2 SNEGSKA (reference sequence). CDR3 nucleotides: TGCAGTGCTAGTGGAGGGGGGACAGGCCGAGGGGAGCTGTTTTTT. It is translated as CSASGGGTGRGELFF.

CDR3 DNA: TGTGCCAGCAGCTTTGTCAATGGCTACACCTTC. It yields the protein CASSFVNGYTF. V is TRBV7-2 and J is TRBJ1-2, with unresolved D. The CDR3 is made up of 11 amino acids. Per the germline V gene, CDR1 is SGHTA and CDR2 is FQGNSA. Between the trimmed V and J ends, which lost 3 bases and 6 bases, there was a span of 5 bases. The entire variable domain, with the rest obtained from reference TRBV7-2 and TRBJ1-2, is as follows: GAGVSQSPSNKVTEKGKDVELRCDPISGHTALYWYRQSLGQGLEFLIYFQGNSAPDKSGLPSDRFSAERTGGSVSTLTIQRTQQEDSAVYLCASSFVNGYTFGSGTRLTVV.

This clonotype was counted between two and nine times. The CDR3 loop reads CASSPADPWIQYF. In nucleotides, the CDR3 is TGTGCCAGCAGCCCCGCGGACCCTTGGATTCAGTACTTC. The rearrangement uses TRBV7-3 and TRBJ2-4; D gene ambiguous. The CDR3 has 13 amino acids. Germline-derived CDR1 and CDR2 are SGHTA and FQGTGA. V was cut by 5 bases and J by 10 bases, with 15 bases left in between.

The CDR3 bases are TGTGCCAGTAGTCTTAGACAGCCCTTGAACACTGAAGCTTTCTTT. This gives the protein CASSLRQPLNTEAFF. The chain combines TRBV19 with TRBJ1-1; D is perhaps TRBD1 (5 bases). CDR3 size: 15 residues. The V end lost 5 bases, the J end lost 0 bases, and 13 bases lay between the germline ends. Germline V gene data show CDR1 as LNHDA and CDR2 as SQIVND (reference sequence).

There are many counts of this clonotype. The V gene is TRBV6-1, the J gene TRBJ2-3, with D maybe TRBD2 (6 bases). From germline, CDR1 is MNHNS and CDR2 SASEGT. The germline V and J ends were trimmed by 5 bases and 2 bases, with 11 bases remaining between them. This CDR3 has 14 amino acids. The CDR3 sequence is CASSPGDYTDTQYF. CDR3 nucleotides: TGTGCCAGCAGTCCGGGGGATTACACAGATACGCAGTATTTT.

V gene TRBV18 combines with J gene TRBJ2-1, with D uncertain. The V gene lost 3 bases and the J gene lost 4 bases, with 13 bases spanning the gap. The length of the CDR3 is 15 residues. The V gene's germline CDR1 is KGHSH and CDR2 LQKENI. The CDR3 reads CASSPAVTPYNEQFF. CDR3 DNA: TGTGCCAGCTCACCTGCGGTCACCCCGTACAATGAGCAGTTCTTC.

The genes are TRBV3-1 and TRBJ2-3, with 14 nucleotides matching TRBD2. The CDR3 extends over 18 amino acids. V lost 5 bases and J lost 4; bases outside the gene matches: 11. The germline gives CDR1 LGHDT, CDR2 YNNKEL (reference sequence). In DNA, the CDR3 is TGTGCCAGCAGCGGAACGACCACGACTAGCGGGGGGGCAGATACGCAGTATTTT. This translates into CASSGTTTTSGGADTQYF.

This clonotype was counted at least ten times. This chain uses TRBV28 with TRBJ1-5; D call uncertain. Germline-derived CDR1 and CDR2 are MDHEN and SYDVKM. Trimming took off 5 bases at V and 1 base at J, with 9 bases between the two ends. The CDR3 extends over 14 amino acids. The CDR3 reads CASSTGPSNQPQHF. The CDR3 coding sequence is TGTGCCAGCAGTACTGGACCGAGCAATCAGCCCCAGCATTTT.

This clonotype was seen ten or more times. The chain links TRBV7-2 to TRBJ2-1; the D gene is possibly TRBD2 (5 bases). The ends were cut back, 5 bases at V and 10 bases at J, with 12 bases in the middle. CDR1 SGHTA and CDR2 FQGNSA come from the germline V gene. The CDR3 covers 12 residues. CDR3: CASSPPRGEQFF. The DNA for the CDR3 is TGTGCCAGCAGCCCACCCCGAGGGGAGCAGTTCTTC.

This chain connects TRBV4-2 to TRBJ1-2, with 8 nucleotides matching TRBD1. The trim removed 5 bases at V and 7 bases at J, leaving 3 bases unmatched. Germline lookup yields CDR1 LGHNA and CDR2 YNFKEQ. There are 12 residues in the CDR3. The CDR3 coding sequence is TGTGCCAGCAGCGGACAGGGTGTTGGCTACACCTTC. Encoded protein: CASSGQGVGYTF.

The chain is built from TRBV7-3 and TRBJ2-3; 8 bases align to TRBD2. Trimming took 2 bases from V and 4 from J; bases not matched to a gene: 2. The CDR3 contains 14 residues. CDR1 is SGHTA and CDR2 is FQGTGA in the germline V gene. Written as DNA, the CDR3 is TGTGCCAGCAGCTTAGACGGGGGGGCAGATACGCAGTATTTT. Its translation: CASSLDGGADTQYF.

The genes are TRBV14 and TRBJ1-6, with a tentative D call TRBD1 (5 bases). The V end lost 1 base, the J end lost 6 bases, and 10 bases lay between the germline ends. Germline V gives CDR1 SGHDN, CDR2 FVKESK. The length of the CDR3 is 15 residues. The CDR3 here is CASSQGQGVNSPLHF. Here the CDR3 DNA reads TGTGCCAGCAGCCAAGGGCAGGGAGTTAATTCACCCCTCCACTTT.